This passage covers 8 T cell receptor beta chains from one sample sequenced in a study of control samples from healthy donors and cancer patients. This table comes from immunoSEQ multiplex PCR, and its TCRdb copy is limited to in-frame clones, with some not included. The table includes about 130,000 clones, around 90% detected once. Material: blood. The source of these receptors is a man younger than 30 in good health.

V is TRBV28 and J is TRBJ1-2; 8 positions agree with TRBD1. Looked up from germline, CDR1 is MDHEN and CDR2 is SYDVKM. Losses at the gene ends were 2 bases for V and 2 bases for J; bases not matched to a gene: 4. The CDR3 contains 15 residues. CDR3 bases: TGTGCCAGCAGTTTAGGGGGACAGGACAACTATGGCTACACCTTC. Translation: CASSLGGQDNYGYTF.

CDR3 protein: CASSESPNGAYGYTF. The CDR3 DNA follows: TGTGCCAGCAGTGAATCGCCCAATGGGGCCTATGGCTACACCTTC. This chain links TRBV2 with TRBJ1-2; D possibly corresponds to TRBD1 (5 bases). The CDR3 is 15 amino acids. Trimming cost V 2 bases and J 4 bases, with 14 bases left between them. Per germline, CDR1 SNHLY and CDR2 FYNNEI.

The chain recombines TRBV3-1 (or the pseudogene TRBV3-2) with TRBJ2-2; D gene uncertain. The CDR3 covers 13 residues. Germline V lookup: CDR1 LGHDT, CDR2 YNNKEL (reference sequence). The ends were cut back, 1 base at V and 6 bases at J, with 6 bases in the middle. CDR3 nucleotides: TGTGCCAGCAGCCAAGGTTGGGCCGGGGAGCTGTTTTTT. Its protein is CASSQGWAGELFF.

About this clone: This CDR3 is also generated by other DNA sequences in the sample. The J gene is TRBJ2-2, the V gene TRBV9, with unresolved D. Trimming stripped 0 bases from V and 5 bases from J, with 8 bases between. The V gene's germline CDR1 is SGDLS and CDR2 YYNGEE. The CDR3 has 14 residues. CDR3 sequence: CASSVAGGTGELFF. In DNA form, the CDR3 reads TGTGCCAGCAGCGTAGCAGGTGGTACCGGGGAGCTGTTTTTT.

This clone was seen only once. V usage is TRBV5-6 and J usage is TRBJ1-1; 9 bases agree with TRBD1. The CDR3 has 17 residues. Germline CDR1 reads SGHDT; CDR2 reads YYEEEE. V trimming: 2 bases; J trimming: 6 bases; junction bases outside the gene matches: 14. In DNA, the CDR3 is TGTGCCAGCAGCTTCCCGAGACAGGGGGATGGCAGGGCTGAAGCTTTCTTT. Encoded protein: CASSFPRQGDGRAEAFF. The variable domain in full, with the rest retrieved from reference TRBV5-6 and TRBJ1-1, is DAGVTQSPTHLIKTRGQQVTLRCSPKSGHDTVSWYQQALGQGPQFIFQYYEEEERQRGNFPDRFSGHQFPNYSSELNVNALLLGDSALYLCASSFPRQGDGRAEAFFGQGTRLTVV.

The rearrangement joins TRBV11-2 to TRBJ1-1; TRBD1 is a possible D gene (6 bases). V was cut by 5 bases and J by 6 bases, with 16 bases left in between. The CDR3 consists of 14 residues. Germline-derived CDR1 and CDR2 are SGHAT and FQNNGV. CDR3 loop: CASSANRVGAEAFF. The CDR3 nucleotides are TGTGCCAGCAGCGCCAACAGGGTTGGCGCTGAAGCTTTCTTT.

The CDR3 reads CASSLYSNQPQHF. In DNA form, the CDR3 reads TGTGCCAGCAGCCTTTATAGCAATCAGCCCCAGCATTTT. This chain uses TRBV5-5 with TRBJ1-5, with no clear D. Germline V lookup: CDR1 SGHKS, CDR2 YYEKEE (reference sequence). The germline V and J ends were trimmed by 4 bases and 0 bases, with 5 bases remaining between them. This CDR3 spans 13 amino acids.

The chain recombines TRBV2 with TRBJ1-3, with TRBD1 identical over 8 bases. Germline values: CDR1 SNHLY, CDR2 FYNNEI. Losses at the gene ends were 4 bases for V and 0 bases for J; bases not matched to a gene: 11. This CDR3 contains 18 residues. DNA of the CDR3: TGTGCCAGCAGTGGGACAGGGAAGAAGCCATACTCTGGAAACACCATATATTTT. It encodes CASSGTGKKPYSGNTIYF.